These T cell receptor beta chains were read from a single sample in a study of cytomegalovirus exposure and HLA in healthy donors. Measured with immunoSEQ multiplex PCR; TCRdb has only the in-frame clones, and not every one. The table lists roughly 150,000 clones, 70% to 75% of them singletons. The sequenced sample was PBMCs. These receptors were obtained from a woman aged 25 to 39 in good health and CMV-seronegative. Each CDR3 is given with its conserved first and last residue. The D gene is left open where the match is weak. Clone size appears in some rows only: once, few, many, or a class for an expanded clone.

>TRBD1|TRBV13|TRBJ2-1|.
TGTGCCAGCAGCGCCCTGACAGGGTTTGACAATGAGCAGTTCTTC
CASSALTGFDNEQFF
>TRBD2|TRBV7-2|TRBJ2-7|.
TGTGCCAGCAGCTTAGCTAGTGGCCCTAGCGGATACGAGCAGTACTTC
CASSLASGPSGYEQYF
>.|TRBV19|TRBJ1-1|.
TGTGCCAGTAGTGTCCGGATCATTTTCAGGGCCACCACTGAAGCTTTCTTT
CASSVRIIFRATTEAFF
>TRBD1|TRBV27|TRBJ1-2|.
TGTGCCAGCAGTGGTGGGACAGACTACTTCACCTTC
CASSGGTDYFTF
>.|TRBV19|TRBJ2-3|.
TGTGCCAGTAGCCGACAAGAAACTAGCACAGATACGCAGTATTTT
CASSRQETSTDTQYF
>TRBD2|TRBV7-8|TRBJ2-1|.
TGTGCCAGCAGCTTTATAGCGGGAGAGTACAATGAGCAGTTCTTC
CASSFIAGEYNEQFF
>TRBD2|TRBV2|TRBJ2-3|.
TGTGCCAGCAGTGTATCTAGCGGGAGATTAGATACGCAGTATTTT
CASSVSSGRLDTQYF
>.|TRBV2|TRBJ2-1|.
TGTGCCAGCAGTGAAGCCGGGGGAGCGGAGGGGGCGGGGGAGCAGTTCTTC
CASSEAGGAEGAGEQFF
>TRBD2|TRBV29-1|TRBJ2-3|few
TGCAGCACCTCCCCGCCCCAGGGAGGGACAGATACGCAGTATTTT
CSTSPPQGGTDTQYF
>.|TRBV7-3|TRBJ1-2|.
TGTGCCAGCAGCTTAGAGGGTGACTATGGCTACACCTTC
CASSLEGDYGYTF
>TRBD1|TRBV14|TRBJ2-4|once
TGTGCCAGCGGCCGCGTTGGGACAGGGGCCAAAAACATTCAGTACTTC
CASGRVGTGAKNIQYF
>.|TRBV2|TRBJ1-1|.
TGTGCCAGCAGCCGTCGGACTACCGGAGCTTTCTTT
CASSRRTTGAFF
>.|TRBV27|TRBJ1-5|.
TGTGCCAGCAGTTTAGAAGGCGGTAGTCAGCCCCAGCATTTT
CASSLEGGSQPQHF
>.|TRBV2|TRBJ2-5|.
TGTGCCAGCAGTTCCAGCGGAGAGACCCAGTACTTC
CASSSSGETQYF
>.|TRBV20-1|TRBJ1-1|.
TGCAGTGCCGGACGTGGACAGAAAGCTTTCTTT
CSAGRGQKAFF
>.|TRBV5-6|TRBJ2-5|.
TGTGCCAGCAGTTCGGTCCGGGGGGCCGGTGAGACCCAGTACTTC
CASSSVRGAGETQYF
>.|TRBV7-2|TRBJ2-5|.
TGTGCCAGCAGCTTAGGCCAGGTGCCGGTCGTGACCCAGTACTTC
CASSLGQVPVVTQYF
>.|TRBV30|TRBJ1-5|.
TGTGCCTGGAGTGTACACCTAGAGCCCCAGCATTTT
CAWSVHLEPQHF
>.|TRBV6-1|TRBJ2-5|.
TGTGCCAGCAGGCAGGGTTGGAGAGAGACCCAGTACTTC
CASRQGWRETQYF
>TRBD1|TRBV2|TRBJ1-4|.
TGTGCCAGCAGTGAAACAGGGGCTCTGTGGACTAATGAAAAACTGTTTTTT
CASSETGALWTNEKLFF
>.|TRBV9|TRBJ2-7|.
TGTGCCAGCAGCGTAGGCGCCTCCTACGAGCAGTACTTC
CASSVGASYEQYF
>.|TRBV4-1|TRBJ1-5|.
TGCGCCAGCAGCCCCCATCAGGGCCCAACAGGCCCATATAGCAATCAGCCCCAGCATTTT
CASSPHQGPTGPYSNQPQHF
>.|TRBV7-2|TRBJ2-5|few
TGTGCCAGCAGCTCCGTCTCCGTCCCCGGGGAGACCCAGTACTTC
CASSSVSVPGETQYF
>.|TRBV11-2|TRBJ2-1|.
TGTGCCAGCAGCTTAGATAGGTGGGCCCGACCAGGCAGTGAGCAGTTCTTC
CASSLDRWARPGSEQFF
>.|TRBV5-6|TRBJ1-4|.
TGTGCCAGCAGCTTGGGGACACCTAATGAAAAACTGTTTTTT
CASSLGTPNEKLFF
>.|TRBV28|TRBJ2-5|once
TGTGCCAGCATCTCCCCAGGGTCCCAAGAGACCCAGTACTTC
CASISPGSQETQYF
>.|TRBV6-6|TRBJ2-7|.
TGTGCCAGCAGTTACAACGGTTACGAGCAGTACTTC
CASSYNGYEQYF
>.|TRBV6-4|TRBJ2-7|few
TGTGCCAGCAGTTACTCGAGTCTGGGCTTATACGAGCAGTACTTC
CASSYSSLGLYEQYF
>.|TRBV10-3|TRBJ1-1|.
TGTGCCATCAGTGAAGGGGAAACTGAAGCTTTCTTT
CAISEGETEAFF
>.|TRBV7-8|TRBJ1-2|.
TGTGCCAGCAGCTTAGGACTACACTATGGCTACACCTTC
CASSLGLHYGYTF
>TRBD1|TRBV5-1|TRBJ2-5|.
TGCGCCAGCAGCCCGGGACAGGGGGCAAGGGAGACCCAGTACTTC
CASSPGQGARETQYF
>TRBD2|TRBV4-1|TRBJ2-1|.
TGCGCCAGCAGCCAAGATGGTGACGGGGGGGGCTCCTACAATGAGCAGTTCTTC
CASSQDGDGGGSYNEQFF
>TRBD2|TRBV6-4|TRBJ2-1|.
TGTGCCAGCAGTGCAGACGGGGGGGCCTATGAGCAGTTCTTC
CASSADGGAYEQFF
>TRBD1|TRBV13|TRBJ2-3|.
TGTGCCAGCAGCATGGACAGGGGATATTTTTCGGTACGGGAACAAAGCACAGATACGCAGTATTTT
CASSMDRGYFSVREQSTDTQYF
>TRBD2|TRBV6-6|TRBJ2-1|.
TGTGCCAGCAGCCCTGCAGCGGGAGCTCCTTACAATGAGCAGTTCTTC
CASSPAAGAPYNEQFF
>.|TRBV29-1|TRBJ2-5|.
TGCAGCGTTGAAGACTCGGGGTCAGAGACCCAGTACTTC
CSVEDSGSETQYF
>TRBD1|TRBV5-1|TRBJ1-1|.
TGCGCCAGCAGCTTGGCTGGACAGGGGGCAAGGTGGAACACTGAAGCTTTCTTT
CASSLAGQGARWNTEAFF
>TRBD1|TRBV5-1|TRBJ1-4|.
TGCGCCAGCAGCCCGAGACAGGGGACGGTTAGTGAAAAACTGTTTTTT
CASSPRQGTVSEKLFF
>.|TRBV5-1|TRBJ1-2|.
TGCGCCAGCAGTTTACAGGGATATGGCTACACCTTC
CASSLQGYGYTF
>.|TRBV13|TRBJ1-1|few
TGTGCCAGCAGCTCCCGGGTGAACACTGAAGCTTTCTTT
CASSSRVNTEAFF
>TRBD1|TRBV28|TRBJ1-2|few
TGTGCCAGCAGTTTAGCGGGACAGCATGGCTACACCTTC
CASSLAGQHGYTF
>TRBD2|TRBV5-1|TRBJ2-5|.
TGCGCCAGCAGCTTGGGAGGGACTAACCAAGAGACCCAGTACTTC
CASSLGGTNQETQYF
>TRBD2|TRBV5-1|TRBJ2-3|.
TGCGCCAGCAGCCTAGGGACTAGCGGGGAGGCAGATACGCAGTATTTT
CASSLGTSGEADTQYF
>.|TRBV18|TRBJ2-5|.
TGTGCCAGCTCCACCGGTACAGGACAAGAGACCCAGTACTTC
CASSTGTGQETQYF
>TRBD1|TRBV11-2|TRBJ1-3|once
TGTGCCAGCAGCTTATTGGGACAGGGGTTAGGAAACACCATATATTTT
CASSLLGQGLGNTIYF
>TRBD1|TRBV5-1|TRBJ1-3|.
TGCGCCAGCAGCTTTACCGGACAGGGTGTAAACACCATATATTTT
CASSFTGQGVNTIYF
>TRBD1|TRBV9|TRBJ1-1|once
TGTGCCAGCAGCGTAGGAGACAGGGACCCTGAAGCTTTCTTT
CASSVGDRDPEAFF
>.|TRBV27|TRBJ2-1|.
TGTGCCAGCAGTTATCGGGCGGGGGCGAAGTTTACCTACAATGAGCAGTTCTTC
CASSYRAGAKFTYNEQFF
>TRBD2|TRBV5-1|TRBJ2-1|few
TGCGCCAGCAGCTTGGTAGGTAGCGGGGGGGCATCGTACAATGAGCAGTTCTTC
CASSLVGSGGASYNEQFF
>TRBD2|TRBV7-8|TRBJ2-7|.
TGTGCCAGCAGCTTAGTAGGACTAGCGGGAGTCTACGAGCAGTACTTC
CASSLVGLAGVYEQYF
>.|TRBV7-9|TRBJ1-3|.
TGTGCCAGCAGCTTACCGCGACCTTCGGGGGGCAGTGGAAACACCATATATTTT
CASSLPRPSGGSGNTIYF
>TRBD1|TRBV5-1|TRBJ2-5|.
TGCGCCAGCAGCTCATTTACAGGGGATCAAGAGACCCAGTACTTC
CASSSFTGDQETQYF